The 21 T cell receptor beta chains below were found in one sample sequenced in a study of response to subunit inactivated influenza vaccine. TCRdb processed the RT-PCR reads anew with MiXCR; each CDR3 protein has one entry. The table has about 310,000 distinct CDR3 sequences, 20% to 25% seen once. The sequencing here drew on PBMCs from blood, taken about 20 months after vaccination. These receptors all stem from a man in his fifties or sixties who received an inactivated influenza vaccine.

The rearrangement uses TRBV7-2 and TRBJ1-2, with D possibly being TRBD1 (6 bases). The CDR3 sequence is 13 residues long. The germline V gene encodes CDR1 SGHTA and CDR2 FQGNSA. Trimming stripped 6 bases from V and 1 base from J, with 9 bases between. CDR3 in amino acids: CASRGGLNYGYTF. CDR3 nucleotide sequence: TGTGCCAGCAGGGGGGGCCTTAACTATGGCTACACCTTC.

The V gene is TRBV15, the J gene TRBJ1-2; 12 bases line up with TRBD1. The CDR3 runs to 16 residues. Germline CDR1 reads LNHNV; CDR2 reads YYDKDF (reference sequence). The V and J ends lost 4 bases and 8 bases, in that order; junction bases with no gene match: 11. CDR3 sequence: CATSKEPGQGARGYTF. Written as DNA, the CDR3 is TGTGCCACCAGCAAAGAACCGGGACAGGGGGCCAGAGGCTACACCTTC.

The DNA for the CDR3 is TGCGCCAGCAGCTTGGGCAGGCCGAATGAAAAACTGTTTTTT. Its protein is CASSLGRPNEKLFF. This chain uses TRBV5-1 with TRBJ1-4; no clear D gene. Germline CDR1 SGHRS, CDR2 YFSETQ. The CDR3 runs 14 residues. The V end lost 0 bases, the J end lost 5 bases, and 8 bases lay between the germline ends.

The V gene is TRBV4-3, the J gene TRBJ2-3; TRBD2 might be the D (6 bases). Germline V gene data show CDR1 as LGHNA and CDR2 as YSLEER. The CDR3 is 13 amino acids. V was pared by 3 bases and J by 4 bases, with 8 bases between. The CDR3 DNA follows: TGCGCCAGCAGCCACCGGGGGTCAGATACGCAGTATTTT. Protein: CASSHRGSDTQYF.

The genes are TRBV7-2 and TRBJ2-2, with 7 bases identical to TRBD1. Germline CDR1 and CDR2: SGHTA and FQGNSA. The CDR3 has 15 residues. The ends lost 5 bases at V and 0 bases at J; junction bases unmatched: 3. The CDR3 protein is CASSDRVANTGELFF. The CDR3 DNA follows: TGTGCCAGCAGCGACAGGGTCGCGAACACCGGGGAGCTGTTTTTT. Filled out from reference TRBV7-2 and TRBJ2-2, the complete variable domain reads GAGVSQSPSNKVTEKGKDVELRCDPISGHTALYWYRQSLGQGLEFLIYFQGNSAPDKSGLPSDRFSAERTGGSVSTLTIQRTQQEDSAVYLCASSDRVANTGELFFGEGSRLTVL.

This clonotype has only a few counts. This chain uses TRBV9 with TRBJ1-3; TRBD1 might be the D (5 bases). With 0 bases removed from V and 2 bases from J, the gap between germline ends came to 9 bases. The CDR3 has 15 amino acids. Germline-derived CDR1 and CDR2 are SGDLS and YYNGEE. DNA of the CDR3: TGTGCCAGCAGCGTAGCGGCAGGGCCTGGAAACACCATATATTTT. Translated, it gives CASSVAAGPGNTIYF. The full variable domain, rest sourced from reference TRBV9 and TRBJ1-3, is DSGVTQTPKHLITATGQRVTLRCSPRSGDLSVYWYQQSLDQGLQFLIQYYNGEERAKGNILERFSAQQFPDLHSELNLSSLELGDSALYFCASSVAAGPGNTIYFGEGSWLTVV.

The chain uses TRBV4-3 and TRBJ1-2, with D perhaps matching TRBD1 (6 bases). The CDR3 is 14 residues long. The germline V gene encodes CDR1 LGHNA and CDR2 YSLEER. Trimming cost V 0 bases and J 6 bases, with 11 bases left between them. CDR3 region: CASSQDYRANGYTF. CDR3 DNA sequence: TGCGCCAGCAGCCAAGATTACAGGGCGAATGGCTACACCTTC.

The chain links TRBV7-8 to TRBJ2-1; 8 nucleotides match TRBD1. Germline assignment: CDR1 SGHVS and CDR2 FQNEAQ. V lost 10 bases to trimming and J lost 1 base; unmatched junction nucleotides: 18. CDR3 length: 18 amino acids. CDR3 bases: TGTGCCAAAAAAACGGGACAGGACCTTCTCCGTTCCTACAATGAGCAGTTCTTC. This codes for CAKKTGQDLLRSYNEQFF.

This clonotype was detected a few times. V gene TRBV15 combines with J gene TRBJ2-7; perhaps TRBD2 as D (5 bases). Germline CDR1 reads LNHNV; CDR2 reads YYDKDF (reference sequence). Trimming shortened V by 4 bases and J by 1 base, and 11 bases separated the two germline ends. The CDR3 has 14 amino acids. The CDR3 loop is CATSNFRGSYEQYF. The DNA of the CDR3 is TGTGCCACCAGCAATTTTCGGGGATCCTACGAGCAGTACTTC. The entire variable domain, with the rest obtained from reference TRBV15 and TRBJ2-7, is as follows: DAMVIQNPRYQVTQFGKPVTLSCSQTLNHNVMYWYQQKSSQAPKLLFHYYDKDFNNEADTPDNFQSRRPNTSFCFLDIRSPGLGDTAMYLCATSNFRGSYEQYFGPGTRLTVT.

V is TRBV20-1 and J is TRBJ1-1; D remains unclear. The ends were cut back, 3 bases at V and 0 bases at J, with 14 bases in the middle. Per the germline V gene, CDR1 is DFQATT and CDR2 is SNEGSKA (reference sequence). The CDR3 has 15 amino acids. The CDR3 DNA sequence: TGCAGTGCTAGCGATCACGGACCCATGAACACTGAAGCTTTCTTT. It is translated as CSASDHGPMNTEAFF.

This clonotype has more than one count but fewer than ten. The chain carries TRBV29-1 and TRBJ2-7; D might be TRBD2 (5 bases). The CDR3 is made up of 14 amino acids. The V end lost 5 bases, the J end lost 0 bases, and 14 bases lay between the germline ends. Per the germline V gene, CDR1 is SQVTM and CDR2 is ANQGSEA. The CDR3 coding sequence is TGCAGCGTTAGCCCCCGTGGGAGCTCCTACGAGCAGTACTTC. This codes for CSVSPRGSSYEQYF.

The chain carries TRBV7-2 and TRBJ2-1, with 7 positions matching TRBD2. Trimming at V came to 5 bases and at J to 8 bases, leaving 6 bases not matched to a gene. The germline V gene encodes CDR1 SGHTA and CDR2 FQGNSA. This CDR3 spans 13 amino acids. CDR3 coding DNA: TGTGCCAGCAGCCCCGGGACTATTTATGAGCAGTTCTTC. Residues: CASSPGTIYEQFF. The complete variable domain, with remaining parts taken from reference TRBV7-2 and TRBJ2-1, reads GAGVSQSPSNKVTEKGKDVELRCDPISGHTALYWYRQSLGQGLEFLIYFQGNSAPDKSGLPSDRFSAERTGGSVSTLTIQRTQQEDSAVYLCASSPGTIYEQFFGPGTRLTVL.

This clonotype was recorded at least ten times. The chain carries TRBV29-1 and TRBJ1-1, with TRBD1 as a possible D gene (5 bases). Germline V gene sequence: CDR1 SQVTM, CDR2 ANQGSEA. Trimming cost V 6 bases and J 7 bases, with 12 bases left between them. The CDR3 extends over 11 amino acids. CDR3: CSVAHRYEAFF. CDR3 nucleotides: TGCAGCGTAGCGCACAGGTATGAAGCTTTCTTT.

The CDR3 DNA reads as TGTGCCAGCAGCCCAGACTTCCTCTCCTACAATGAGCAGTTCTTC. Amino acid sequence: CASSPDFLSYNEQFF. This chain connects TRBV3-1 to TRBJ2-1; no firm D call. Germline lookup yields CDR1 LGHDT and CDR2 YNNKEL (reference sequence). Trimming cost V 4 bases and J 0 bases, with 10 bases left between them. CDR3 size: 15 residues.

The gene calls are TRBV18 and TRBJ2-3; TRBD2 matches at 7 bases. Germline V lookup: CDR1 KGHSH, CDR2 LQKENI. The length of the CDR3 is 15 residues. With V trimmed by 1 base and J by 1 base, 2 bases remained unmatched. The chain's CDR3 is CASSPRSGGTDTQYF. The CDR3 region has the DNA TGTGCCAGCTCACCACGGAGCGGGGGCACAGATACGCAGTATTTT.

This clonotype came up many times. J is TRBJ1-6 and V is TRBV5-6; weak D call: TRBD1 (6 bases). CDR1 is SGHDT and CDR2 is YYEEEE in the germline V gene. CDR3 length equals 15 residues. V lost 4 bases, J lost 9 bases, and 17 bases lay in between. The CDR3 nucleotides are TGTGCCAGCAGCCCGATGACAGGAGGTAGTTCACCCCTCCACTTT. It is translated as CASSPMTGGSSPLHF.

There are many counts of this clonotype. V gene TRBV7-2 combines with J gene TRBJ1-3; D is unresolved. Trimming pared 5 bases from V and 2 bases from J, leaving 13 bases between. Germline V lookup: CDR1 SGHTA, CDR2 FQGNSA. CDR3 length: 15 residues. CDR3 residues: CASSQTLRPGNTIYF. The DNA of the CDR3 is TGTGCCAGCAGCCAGACCCTCAGGCCTGGAAACACCATATATTTT. Complete variable domain (other parts from reference TRBV7-2 and TRBJ1-3): GAGVSQSPSNKVTEKGKDVELRCDPISGHTALYWYRQSLGQGLEFLIYFQGNSAPDKSGLPSDRFSAERTGGSVSTLTIQRTQQEDSAVYLCASSQTLRPGNTIYFGEGSWLTVV.

The chain recombines TRBV5-1 with TRBJ1-4; TRBD1 aligns across 8 bases. Trimming cost V 3 bases and J 0 bases; bases outside gene matches: 10. The CDR3 loop spans 18 amino acids. Germline V gives CDR1 SGHRS, CDR2 YFSETQ. CDR3 region: CASSWDRITLTTNEKLFF. The DNA of the CDR3 is TGCGCCAGCAGCTGGGACAGGATTACCTTGACAACTAATGAAAAACTGTTTTTT. The variable domain in full, completed from reference TRBV5-1 and TRBJ1-4, reads KAGVTQTPRYLIKTRGQQVTLSCSPISGHRSVSWYQQTPGQGLQFLFEYFSETQRNKGNFPGRFSGRQFSNSRSEMNVSTLELGDSALYLCASSWDRITLTTNEKLFFGSGTQLSVL.

This clonotype was seen at least ten times. The junction differs from germline at one of its ends, possibly a read error. The rearrangement joins TRBV20-1 to TRBJ1-1; 7 bases fit TRBD1. CDR1 and CDR2 (germline): DFQATT, SNEGSKA (reference sequence). The CDR3 has 13 amino acids. As DNA, the CDR3 is TGCAGTGCAAGAGAGGGGGCGTACACTGAAGCTTTCTTT. As protein: CSAREGAYTEAFF.

This clonotype occurred a few times. This chain connects TRBV6-2 or TRBV6-3 to TRBJ1-5; D is perhaps TRBD1 (5 bases). The CDR3 length is 13 residues. Per the germline V gene, CDR1 is MNHEY and CDR2 is SVGEGT. V was clipped by 5 bases and J by 5 bases, with 10 bases between them. CDR3 loop: CASSDRQYQPQHF. CDR3 coding DNA: TGTGCCAGCAGTGACAGACAGTATCAGCCCCAGCATTTT.

This clonotype turned up a few times. The chain couples TRBV6-5 to TRBJ1-5; D uncertain. The CDR3 runs to 14 residues. V lost 4 bases to trimming and J lost 2 bases, with 9 bases between them. Germline loops: CDR1 MNHEY, CDR2 SVGAGI. The CDR3 DNA reads TGTGCCAGCAGTTCTTGGGATCGCAATCAGCCCCAGCATTTT. Amino acids: CASSSWDRNQPQHF.